Listed here is a single T cell receptor beta chain. The antigen is undetermined. The donors belonged to the 120-subject validation cohort, separate from the roughly 710-subject first cohort. The V and J ends lost 5 bases and 4 bases respectively, with 14 bases between them. This CDR3 comprises 14 residues. From germline, CDR1 is SGHRS and CDR2 YFSETQ. The data were taken from a study of cytomegalovirus exposure and HLA in healthy donors. Study context: According to later analysis, the same platform produced the 130 or so validation and several hundred first-cohort repertoires.

Study-wide points: The classifier reportedly diagnosed cytomegalovirus status with high specificity and sensitivity. Despite most TCR sequences being rare, some public TCRs occurred in many donors.

Measured with immunoSEQ multiplex PCR; TCRdb has only the in-frame clones, and not every one. Of about 300,000 clones listed, roughly 88% are singletons. The sequenced material came from PBMCs. The chain combines TRBV5-1 with TRBJ2-3; D is possibly TRBD1 (5 bases). The TCR sequence derives from a woman between 18 and 29 years old in good health and CMV-seronegative. This CDR3 reads CASSRAGKADTQYF. DNA of the CDR3: TGCGCCAGCAGTAGGGCAGGGAAAGCAGATACGCAGTATTTT.